This T cell receptor beta chain came from a study of T-cell reconstitution after alpha-beta-depleted transplantation in children. Study-wide results and caveats: Expanded graft clones numbering several hundred reportedly gave rise to alpha-beta T cells about two months after transplant.

Germline V lookup: CDR1 SGHTA, CDR2 FQGTGA. The CDR3 spans 17 residues. J was trimmed by 4 bases and V by 1 base; bases with no gene match: 5. This clonotype was seen a few times. What it binds is not known. A TCRbeta library incorporating unique molecular identifiers was prepared. One entry per CDR3 protein results from TCRdb running MiXCR on the PCR reads. Found here are more than 200,000 distinct CDR3 sequences, approximately 8.4% of them singletons; the top ten hold approximately 40%. V gene TRBV7-3 combines with J gene TRBJ2-1; 12 nucleotides match TRBD2. This receptor was identified in a male patient aged 2-10 years who had a stem cell transplant for acute myeloid leukemia, so the T cells may come from the graft donor. The source material was PBMCs, mostly from graft donor cells, sampled 360 days after TCRalphabeta/CD19-depleted stem cell transplant. The CDR3 DNA reads TGTGCCAGCAGCTTAAATCTAGCGGGAGGGAATTACAATGAGCAGTTCTTC. Translation: CASSLNLAGGNYNEQFF.